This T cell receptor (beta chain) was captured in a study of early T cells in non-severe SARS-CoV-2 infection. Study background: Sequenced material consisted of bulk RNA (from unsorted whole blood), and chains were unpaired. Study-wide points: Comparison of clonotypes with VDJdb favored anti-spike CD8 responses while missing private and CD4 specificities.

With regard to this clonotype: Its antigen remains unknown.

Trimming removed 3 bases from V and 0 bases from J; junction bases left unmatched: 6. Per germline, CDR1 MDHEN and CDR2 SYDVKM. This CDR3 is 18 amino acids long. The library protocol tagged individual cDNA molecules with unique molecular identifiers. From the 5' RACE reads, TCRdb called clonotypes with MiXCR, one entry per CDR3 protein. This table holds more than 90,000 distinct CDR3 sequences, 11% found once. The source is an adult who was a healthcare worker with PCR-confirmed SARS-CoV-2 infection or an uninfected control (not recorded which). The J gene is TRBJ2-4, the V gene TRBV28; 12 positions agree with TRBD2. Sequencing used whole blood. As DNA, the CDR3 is TGTGCCAGCAGTTTGAAGACTAGCGGGGGCCTAGCCAAAAACATTCAGTACTTC. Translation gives CASSLKTSGGLAKNIQYF.